This is a list of T cell receptor beta chains from one sample in a study of cytomegalovirus exposure and HLA in healthy donors. The repertoire was sequenced with immunoSEQ multiplex PCR; TCRdb's copy has only in-frame clones and lacks some. The data show over 200,000 clones, 77% seen once. Sequenced material: PBMCs. The receptors shown here come from a woman aged 55-69 years in good health and CMV-seropositive. CDR3s include the opening cysteine and the closing phenylalanine or tryptophan. Each record gives: D gene, J gene, CDR3 length, clone size, V gene, CDR3 DNA, CDR3 protein. A D gene is named only where the DNA matches it firmly. Size is omitted from some rows. Given values are once, few, many or a class for expanded clones.

- TRBJ2-1 16 - TRBV6-5 TGTGCCAGCAGTTATTCGGGATCACTGACCTACAATGAGCAGTTCTTC CASSYSGSLTYNEQFF
- TRBJ1-2 14 - TRBV7-9 TGTGCCAGCAGCTTAACAGGAGATAACTATGGCTACACCTTC CASSLTGDNYGYTF
TRBD1 TRBJ2-1 17 once TRBV2 TGTGCCAGCAGTGAAGCGCTTAGGGGACAGGGAAGGAATGAGCAGTTCTTC CASSEALRGQGRNEQFF
- TRBJ1-1 13 - TRBV30 TGTGCCTGGACAAGACAGGAGAACACTGAAGCTTTCTTT CAWTRQENTEAFF
- TRBJ2-2 15 few TRBV11-2 TGTGCCAGCACGCGGTCAGGGGGAGGCACCGGGGAGCTGTTTTTT CASTRSGGGTGELFF
- TRBJ2-1 12 - TRBV5-6 TGTGCCAGCAGCTTGTTCGGGAACGAGCAGTTCTTC CASSLFGNEQFF
TRBD2 TRBJ2-2 15 - TRBV2 TGTGCCAGCAAAAAAAGCGGGGGGTACACCGGGGAGCTGTTTTTT CASKKSGGYTGELFF
TRBD1 TRBJ1-2 13 - TRBV4-2 TGTGCCAGCAGCCAGACAGGGGGGACTGGCTACACCTTC CASSQTGGTGYTF
TRBD2 TRBJ2-7 14 - TRBV11-2 TGTGCCAGCAGCGAGGGACTAGCTGAATACGAGCAGTACTTC CASSEGLAEYEQYF
TRBD1 TRBJ2-7 14 few TRBV6-1 TGTGCCAGCAGTGAGGGTCAGGGGGCCTACGAGCAGTACTTC CASSEGQGAYEQYF
TRBD1 TRBJ2-7 14 - TRBV10-3 TGTGCCTCCAGTTTGGGACAGGGCAACTACGAGCAGTACTTC CASSLGQGNYEQYF
- TRBJ2-5 16 - TRBV14 TGTGCCAGCAGCCAAGGTGAGTGCAGGGGAGGGGAGACCCAGTACTTC CASSQGECRGGETQYF
- TRBJ2-3 16 - TRBV7-9 TGTTCCAGCAGCTTTCTAAGCCAACCTAGCACAGATACGCAGTATTTT CSSSFLSQPSTDTQYF
- TRBJ2-7 16 few TRBV19 TGTGCCAGTAGTATAGAAGGCGGGGCCACCTCCTACGAGCAGTACTTC CASSIEGGATSYEQYF
- TRBJ1-4 13 - TRBV5-5 TGTGCCAGCAGCTTGGCAGGGGATGAAAAACTGTTTTTT CASSLAGDEKLFF
TRBD1 TRBJ1-1 15 few TRBV7-2 TGTGCCAGCAGCGAAGGACAGGGTTGGAACACTGAAGCTTTCTTT CASSEGQGWNTEAFF
- TRBJ2-7 15 few TRBV5-1 TGCGCCAGCAGCTCGGGGTCCCAGGGGCCGTACGAGCAGTACTTC CASSSGSQGPYEQYF
- TRBJ2-1 13 - TRBV7-7 TGTGCCAGCAGCTTCAGCGAAAACAATGAGCAGTTCTTC CASSFSENNEQFF
TRBD1 TRBJ2-7 15 few TRBV15 TGTGCCACCAGCAGCCAACAGGGGATCCCTAACGAGCAGTACTTC CATSSQQGIPNEQYF
TRBD1 TRBJ2-7 14 once TRBV30 TGTGCCTGGACACCCGACAGGGATTTCCACGAGCAGTACTTC CAWTPDRDFHEQYF
- TRBJ1-4 14 - TRBV4-3 TGCGCCAGCAGCCTCCAGGGGTGGAGTGAAAAACTGTTTTTT CASSLQGWSEKLFF
TRBD2 TRBJ2-1 15 few TRBV11-2 TGTGCCAGCAGCACCAGCGGGGGGGCCGGGAATGAGCAGTTCTTC CASSTSGGAGNEQFF
TRBD1 TRBJ1-1 14 - TRBV10-3 TGTGCCATCAGTGAGGACAGGGTGAACACTGAAGCTTTCTTT CAISEDRVNTEAFF
TRBD2 TRBJ2-3 17 few TRBV9 TGTGCCAGCAGCGTAGGGGGAGGAGCGGGAGGTACAGATACGCAGTATTTT CASSVGGGAGGTDTQYF
TRBD2 TRBJ2-1 14 - TRBV6-5 TGTGCCAGCAGGTCCGGGACTAGCGGGAGTGTTTGGTTCTTC CASRSGTSGSVWFF
- TRBJ2-7 15 - TRBV5-4 TGTGCCAGCAGCTTGGAGGGGGGGGGCCCCTACGAGCAGTACTTC CASSLEGGGPYEQYF
- TRBJ1-5 11 - TRBV20-1 TGCAGTGCTGCAGGGAATCAGCCCCAGCATTTT CSAAGNQPQHF
- TRBJ1-1 14 - TRBV4-3 TGCGCCAGCAGCCAAGGGGGCAGACGTCCTGAAGCTTTCTTT CASSQGGRRPEAFF
- TRBJ1-1 14 - TRBV7-2 TGTGCCAGCAGCTTAGCGCAGGGGAACACTGAAGCTTTCTTT CASSLAQGNTEAFF